The following is a TCR beta chain sequence with its context. The V gene's germline CDR1 is SNHLY and CDR2 FYNNEI. CDR3 length: 14 amino acids. Trimming removed 5 bases from V and 1 base from J, with 9 bases in between. The data were obtained in a study of control samples from healthy donors and cancer patients. The data were produced by immunoSEQ multiplex PCR, yet TCRdb's version contains in-frame clones alone and is incomplete. The sample has 130,000 or so clones, roughly 92% seen once. Sequencing was performed on blood. The TCR was taken from a man younger than 35 in good health. This rearrangement joins TRBV2 to TRBJ1-3; no reliable D call. Here the CDR3 DNA reads TGTGCCAGCAGTACGGGAGGGTCTGGAAACACCATATATTTT. This encodes CASSTGGSGNTIYF.